Sequencing of this T cell receptor beta chain was carried out in a study of beta chain features in type 1 diabetes. Across the whole study: Patients and healthy donors were similar in age, gender and cell yields. Broader study findings: Among all four CD4+ subsets, Type 1 diabetes patients had TCRB CDR3s that were moderately but significantly shorter.

Blood was collected once per donor into heparin, averaging roughly 110 mL. Of the isolated RNA, all was reverse transcribed, and so the sequenced material was expressed TCRB transcripts. The read count averaged roughly 3.5 million across naive, central memory and regulatory T cell samples. Produced via immunoSEQ multiplex PCR; TCRdb's table is partial and in-frame only. The sample holds 130,000 or so clones, 7% to 10% seen once. As to this clone: Its antigen is still unknown.

Germline values: CDR1 GTSNPN, CDR2 SVGIG (reference sequence). This CDR3 has 14 amino acids. The sequenced sample was central memory CD4+ T cells from blood. The gene calls are TRBV30 and TRBJ2-5, with D possibly TRBD1 on 5 matching bases. The assigned J gene may be wrong: the sequence end matches TRBJ2-7 better. This sequence originates from a man aged 25 to 45 with type 1 diabetes. Here the CDR3 reads CAWRAPWGKNEQYF. The CDR3 coding sequence is TGTGCCTGGAGGGCCCCATGGGGCAAGAACGAGCAGTACTTC.